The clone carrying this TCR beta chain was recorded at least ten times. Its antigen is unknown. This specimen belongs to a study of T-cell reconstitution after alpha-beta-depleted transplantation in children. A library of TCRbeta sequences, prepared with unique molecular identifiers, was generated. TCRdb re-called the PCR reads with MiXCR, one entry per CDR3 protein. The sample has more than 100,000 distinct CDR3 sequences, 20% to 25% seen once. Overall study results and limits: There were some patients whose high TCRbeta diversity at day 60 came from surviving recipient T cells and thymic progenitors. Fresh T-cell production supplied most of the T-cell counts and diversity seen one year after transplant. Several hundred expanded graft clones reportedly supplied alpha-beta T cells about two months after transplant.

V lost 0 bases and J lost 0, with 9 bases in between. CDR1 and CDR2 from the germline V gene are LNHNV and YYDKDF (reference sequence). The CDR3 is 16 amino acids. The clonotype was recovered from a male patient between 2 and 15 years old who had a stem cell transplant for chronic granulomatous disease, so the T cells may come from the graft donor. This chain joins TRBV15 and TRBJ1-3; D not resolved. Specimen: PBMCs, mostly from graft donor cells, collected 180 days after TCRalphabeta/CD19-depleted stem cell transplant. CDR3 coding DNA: TGTGCCACCAGCAGAGATCGGGAGGTCTCTGGAAACACCATATATTTT. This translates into CATSRDREVSGNTIYF.